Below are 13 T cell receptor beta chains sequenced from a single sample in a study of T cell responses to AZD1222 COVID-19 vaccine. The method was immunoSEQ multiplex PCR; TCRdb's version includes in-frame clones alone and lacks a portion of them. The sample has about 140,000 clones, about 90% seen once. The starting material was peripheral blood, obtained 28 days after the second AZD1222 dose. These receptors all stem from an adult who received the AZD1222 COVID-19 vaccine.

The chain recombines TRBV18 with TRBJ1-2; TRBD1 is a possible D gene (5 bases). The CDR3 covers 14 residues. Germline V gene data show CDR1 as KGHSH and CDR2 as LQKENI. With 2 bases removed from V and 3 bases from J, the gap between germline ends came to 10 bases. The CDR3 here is CASSPSQGHYGYTF. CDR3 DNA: TGTGCCAGCTCACCATCCCAGGGACACTATGGCTACACCTTC.

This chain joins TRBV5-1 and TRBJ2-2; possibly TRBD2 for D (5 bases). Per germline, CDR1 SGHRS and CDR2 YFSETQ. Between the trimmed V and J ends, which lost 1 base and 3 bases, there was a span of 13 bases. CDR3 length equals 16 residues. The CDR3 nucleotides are TGCGCCAGCAGCTTGTCAAGGCAGGACTACACCGGGGAGCTGTTTTTT. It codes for CASSLSRQDYTGELFF. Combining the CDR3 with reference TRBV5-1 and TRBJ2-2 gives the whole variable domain KAGVTQTPRYLIKTRGQQVTLSCSPISGHRSVSWYQQTPGQGLQFLFEYFSETQRNKGNFPGRFSGRQFSNSRSEMNVSTLELGDSALYLCASSLSRQDYTGELFFGEGSRLTVL.

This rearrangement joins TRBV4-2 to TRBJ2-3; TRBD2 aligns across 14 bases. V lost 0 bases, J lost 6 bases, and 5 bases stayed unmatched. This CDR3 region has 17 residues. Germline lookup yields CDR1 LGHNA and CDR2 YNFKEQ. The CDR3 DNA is TGTGCCAGCAGCCAAGATGTGGGACTAGCGGGGGAGGATACGCAGTATTTT. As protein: CASSQDVGLAGEDTQYF.

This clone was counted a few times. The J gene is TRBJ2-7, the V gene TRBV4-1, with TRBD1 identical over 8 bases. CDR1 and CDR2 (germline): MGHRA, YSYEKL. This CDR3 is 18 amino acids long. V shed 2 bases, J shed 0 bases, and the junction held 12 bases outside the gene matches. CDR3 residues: CASSQRFPWTGPSYEQYF. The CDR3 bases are TGCGCCAGCAGCCAACGCTTTCCCTGGACAGGGCCCTCCTACGAGCAGTACTTC.

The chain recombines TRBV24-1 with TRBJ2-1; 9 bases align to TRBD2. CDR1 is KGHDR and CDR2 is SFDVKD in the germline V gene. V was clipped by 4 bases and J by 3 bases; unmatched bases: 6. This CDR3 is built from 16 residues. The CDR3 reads CATSDQLAGLYNEQFF. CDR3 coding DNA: TGTGCCACCAGTGACCAACTAGCGGGTCTCTACAATGAGCAGTTCTTC.

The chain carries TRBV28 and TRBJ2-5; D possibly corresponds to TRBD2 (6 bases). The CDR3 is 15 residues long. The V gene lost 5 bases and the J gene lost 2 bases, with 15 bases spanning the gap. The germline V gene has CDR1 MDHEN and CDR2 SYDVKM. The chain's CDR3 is CASSPRFGTQETQYF. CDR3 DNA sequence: TGTGCCAGCAGTCCCCGTTTCGGGACTCAAGAGACCCAGTACTTC.

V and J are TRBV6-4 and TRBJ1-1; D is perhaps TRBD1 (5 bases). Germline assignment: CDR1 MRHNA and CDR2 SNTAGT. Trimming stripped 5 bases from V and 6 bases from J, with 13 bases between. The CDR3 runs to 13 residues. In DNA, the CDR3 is TGTGCCAGCAGTCTCGACAGTCAAGCTGAAGCTTTCTTT. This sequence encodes CASSLDSQAEAFF.

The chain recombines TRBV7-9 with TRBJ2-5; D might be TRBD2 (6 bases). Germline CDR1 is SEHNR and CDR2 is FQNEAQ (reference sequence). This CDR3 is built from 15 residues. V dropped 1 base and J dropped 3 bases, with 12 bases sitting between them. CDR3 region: CASSLVATREETQYF. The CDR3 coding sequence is TGTGCCAGCAGCTTAGTGGCGACTAGGGAAGAGACCCAGTACTTC.

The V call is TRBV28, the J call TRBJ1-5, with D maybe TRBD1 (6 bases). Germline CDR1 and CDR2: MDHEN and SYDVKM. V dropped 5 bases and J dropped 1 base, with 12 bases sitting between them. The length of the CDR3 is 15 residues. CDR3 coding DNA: TGTGCCAGCAGTCCTCTACAGGGAAGCAATCAGCCCCAGCATTTT. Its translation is CASSPLQGSNQPQHF.

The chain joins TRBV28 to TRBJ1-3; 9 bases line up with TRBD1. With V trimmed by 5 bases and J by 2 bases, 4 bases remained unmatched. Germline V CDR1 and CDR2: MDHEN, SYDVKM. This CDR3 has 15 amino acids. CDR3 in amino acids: CASSQWTGAGNTIYF. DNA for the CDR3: TGTGCCAGCAGTCAATGGACAGGGGCTGGAAACACCATATATTTT.

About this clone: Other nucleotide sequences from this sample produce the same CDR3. CDR3 DNA sequence: TGTGCCACCAGCGACAGGGGGGATCAGCCCCAGCATTTT. Translated: CATSDRGDQPQHF. The rearrangement links TRBV24-1 to TRBJ1-5, with 9 bases matching TRBD1. The ends lost 7 bases at V and 5 bases at J; junction bases unmatched: 2. CDR1 is KGHDR and CDR2 is SFDVKD in the germline V gene. The CDR3 loop spans 13 amino acids.

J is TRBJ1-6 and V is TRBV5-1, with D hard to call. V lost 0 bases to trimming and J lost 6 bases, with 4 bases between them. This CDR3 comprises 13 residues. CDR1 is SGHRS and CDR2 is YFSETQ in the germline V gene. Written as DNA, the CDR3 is TGCGCCAGCAGCTTGGAAGCTAATTCACCCCTCCACTTT. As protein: CASSLEANSPLHF.

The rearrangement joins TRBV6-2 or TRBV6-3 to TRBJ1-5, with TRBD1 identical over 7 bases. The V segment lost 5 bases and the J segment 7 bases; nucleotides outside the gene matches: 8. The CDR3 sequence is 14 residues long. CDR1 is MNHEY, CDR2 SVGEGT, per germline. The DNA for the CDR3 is TGTGCCAGCAGTGACAGGGTATCCGACCAGCCCCAGCATTTT. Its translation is CASSDRVSDQPQHF.